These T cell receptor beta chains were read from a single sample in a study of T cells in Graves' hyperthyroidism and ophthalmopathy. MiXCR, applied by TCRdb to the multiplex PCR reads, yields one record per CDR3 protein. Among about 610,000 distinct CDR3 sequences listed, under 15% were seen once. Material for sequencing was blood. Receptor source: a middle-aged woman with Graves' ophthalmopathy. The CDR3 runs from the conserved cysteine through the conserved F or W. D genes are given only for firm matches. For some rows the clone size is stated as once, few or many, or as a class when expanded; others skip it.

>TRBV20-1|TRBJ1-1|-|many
CSAPTTQGTEAFF
TGCAGTGCGCCGACCACCCAGGGAACTGAAGCTTTCTTT
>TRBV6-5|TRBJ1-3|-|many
CASSYSGLTGNTIYF
TGTGCCAGCAGTTACTCGGGATTGACTGGAAACACCATATATTTT
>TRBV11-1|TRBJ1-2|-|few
CASSLQDSFFYGYTF
TGTGCCAGCAGCCTCCAGGACAGTTTCTTTTATGGCTACACCTTC
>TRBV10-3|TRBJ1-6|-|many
CATTNPGSPLHF
TGTGCCACCACCAACCCGGGGTCACCCCTCCACTTT
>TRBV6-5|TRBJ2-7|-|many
CASSPHRDKQYF
TGTGCCAGCAGTCCTCACAGGGATAAGCAGTACTTC
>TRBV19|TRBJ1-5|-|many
CASSWDRGSNQPQHF
TGTGCCAGTAGTTGGGACCGGGGGAGCAATCAGCCCCAGCATTTT
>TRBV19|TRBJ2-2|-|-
CASSIDLFTLRGTGELFF
TGTGCCAGTAGTATAGATCTATTTACCCTTAGGGGCACCGGGGAGCTGTTTTTT
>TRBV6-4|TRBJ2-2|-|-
CASSPTVTGELFF
TGTGCCAGCAGCCCTACTGTCACCGGGGAGCTGTTTTTT
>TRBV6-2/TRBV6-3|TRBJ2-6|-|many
CASRDTLSSGANVLTF
TGTGCCAGCAGGGACACTCTAAGCTCTGGGGCCAACGTCCTGACTTTC
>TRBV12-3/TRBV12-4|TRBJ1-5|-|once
CASTPGGTSNQPQHF
TGTGCCAGCACCCCCGGGGGGACCTCCAATCAGCCCCAGCATTTT
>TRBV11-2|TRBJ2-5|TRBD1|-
CASSPLVGQGQETQYF
TGTGCCAGCAGCCCCCTGGTGGGACAGGGACAAGAGACCCAGTACTTC
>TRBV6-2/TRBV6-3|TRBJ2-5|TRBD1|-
CASSGTGQGEKTQYF
TGTGCCAGCAGTGGGACGGGACAGGGGGAGAAGACCCAGTACTTC
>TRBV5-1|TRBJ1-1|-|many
CASSQTTVNTEAFF
TGCGCCAGCAGCCAGACGACAGTGAACACTGAAGCTTTCTTT
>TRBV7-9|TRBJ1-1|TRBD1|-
CASSIGTGVEAFF
TGTGCCAGCAGCATCGGGACAGGGGTTGAAGCTTTCTTT
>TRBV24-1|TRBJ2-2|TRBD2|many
CATSDFAGERTGELFF
TGTGCCACCAGTGATTTTGCGGGAGAAAGGACCGGGGAGCTGTTTTTT
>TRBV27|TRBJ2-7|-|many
CASSLYPGKPYEQYF
TGTGCCAGCAGTTTATACCCAGGAAAGCCCTACGAGCAGTACTTC
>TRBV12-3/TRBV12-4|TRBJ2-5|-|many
CASSMGRRKIQETQYF
TGTGCCAGCAGTATGGGGCGACGTAAAATCCAAGAGACCCAGTACTTC
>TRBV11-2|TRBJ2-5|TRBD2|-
CASNPNGRAGETQYF
TGTGCCAGCAACCCAAACGGGAGGGCCGGTGAGACCCAGTACTTC
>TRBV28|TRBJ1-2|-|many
CASTSNFNYGYTF
TGTGCCAGCACCTCCAACTTTAACTATGGCTACACCTTC
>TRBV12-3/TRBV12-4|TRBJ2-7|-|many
CASSYREEGYSEQYF
TGTGCCAGCAGTTACAGGGAAGAGGGATACAGCGAGCAGTACTTC
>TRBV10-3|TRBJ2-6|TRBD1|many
CATNDRGQSGANVLTF
TGTGCCACCAATGACAGGGGACAGTCTGGGGCCAACGTCCTGACTTTC
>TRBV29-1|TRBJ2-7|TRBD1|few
CSVETNRGRYEQYF
TGCAGCGTTGAAACGAACAGGGGGAGGTACGAGCAGTACTTC
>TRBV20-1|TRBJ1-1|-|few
CSATDGRYNTEAFF
TGCAGTGCGACGGACGGCCGTTATAACACTGAAGCTTTCTTT
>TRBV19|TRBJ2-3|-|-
CASSRFLSSTDTQYF
TGTGCCAGTAGCAGATTCTTATCTAGCACAGATACGCAGTATTTT
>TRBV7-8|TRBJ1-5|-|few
CASSLAPYNQPQHF
TGTGCCAGCAGCTTAGCCCCCTATAATCAGCCCCAGCATTTT
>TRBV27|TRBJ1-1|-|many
CASSLLGGSGSTEAFF
TGTGCCAGCAGTCTTCTAGGGGGAAGCGGGAGCACTGAAGCTTTCTTT
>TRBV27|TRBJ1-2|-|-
CASRIQGGLANYGYTF
TGTGCCAGCAGGATTCAGGGTGGGTTAGCTAACTATGGCTACACCTTC
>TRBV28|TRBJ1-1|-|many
CASSLIGPTGEAFF
TGTGCCAGCAGCCTAATCGGTCCTACGGGGGAAGCTTTCTTT
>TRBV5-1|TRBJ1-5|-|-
CASSPEDSNQPQHF
TGCGCCAGCAGCCCAGAGGATTCAAATCAGCCCCAGCATTTT